The 27 T cell receptor beta chains given below trace back to one sample, sequenced in a study of T cell responses to AZD1222 COVID-19 vaccine. The protocol was immunoSEQ multiplex PCR, while the TCRdb copy is restricted to in-frame clones and leaves out a portion. The table lists some 110,000 clones, roughly 90% of them singletons. This sample comprised peripheral blood, obtained on day 0 of AZD1222 vaccination. The receptor source for this set is an adult in good health.

This clone has only a few counts. The chain carries TRBV12-2 and TRBJ2-5; the D call of TRBD1 is as the table states it, not checked on the DNA. TRBV12-2 is marked as a pseudogene. There are 14 residues in the CDR3. For the CDR3, the DNA is TGTGCAAGTCGCTCGCAAGTTAGACAACAGACCCAGTACTTC. Translating it yields CASRSQVRQQTQYF.

This rearrangement joins TRBV27 to TRBJ1-4; 10 bases line up with TRBD1. Germline CDR1 and CDR2: MNHEY and SMNVEV (reference sequence). Trimming cost V 6 bases and J 7 bases; bases outside gene matches: 8. The CDR3 sequence is 15 residues long. The CDR3 DNA reads TGTGCCAGCAGGCCCGGGGACAGGGGAGGTGAAAAACTGTTTTTT. It specifies CASRPGDRGGEKLFF.

The V call is TRBV15, the J call TRBJ2-5; no firm D call. V was clipped by 5 bases and J by 7 bases, with 11 bases between them. The germline CDR1 and CDR2 sequences are LNHNV and YYDKDF (reference sequence). The CDR3 spans 12 residues. CDR3 amino acids: CATSESIGTQYF. The CDR3 DNA reads as TGTGCCACCAGCGAGAGTATTGGGACCCAGTACTTC.

This chain links TRBV10-1 with TRBJ2-5; D ambiguous. V lost 6 bases and J lost 1, with 15 bases in between. The CDR3 has 15 amino acids. Germline CDR1 reads WNHNN; CDR2 reads SYGVQD (reference sequence). CDR3 protein: CASSQRSDTQETQYF. DNA for the CDR3: TGCGCCAGCAGCCAGAGATCTGACACCCAAGAGACCCAGTACTTC.

This chain connects TRBV5-5 to TRBJ2-7, with D tentatively TRBD1 (5 bases). The CDR3 is 15 amino acids. V lost 1 base to trimming and J lost 0 bases, with 11 bases between them. CDR1 SGHKS and CDR2 YYEKEE come from the germline V gene (reference sequence). The CDR3 nucleotides are TGTGCCAGCAGCTTGCAGGGTCTGGGCTCCTACGAGCAGTACTTC. This translates into CASSLQGLGSYEQYF.

The chain carries TRBV7-6 and TRBJ1-6; D is perhaps TRBD1 (6 bases). Germline V gene data show CDR1 as SGHVS and CDR2 as FNYEAQ. The CDR3 is 17 residues long. V lost 3 bases and J lost 0, with 12 bases in between. Here the CDR3 DNA reads TGTGCCAGCAGCTTGCGGCAGGGGCACTCCTATAATTCACCCCTCCACTTT. It translates to CASSLRQGHSYNSPLHF.

This rearrangement joins TRBV11-2 to TRBJ2-3; tentative D call: TRBD1 (7 bases). The germline V gene has CDR1 SGHAT and CDR2 FQNNGV. V gave up 8 bases and J gave up 3 bases, with 21 bases separating them. The CDR3 runs 16 residues. In nucleotides, the CDR3 is TGTGCCAGCCCCTTGGAGGGGGCTAAATCTACAGATACGCAGTATTTT. This codes for CASPLEGAKSTDTQYF. Combining the CDR3 with reference TRBV11-2 and TRBJ2-3 gives the whole variable domain EAGVAQSPRYKIIEKRQSVAFWCNPISGHATLYWYQQILGQGPKLLIQFQNNGVVDDSQLPKDRFSAERLKGVDSTLKIQPAKLEDSAVYLCASPLEGAKSTDTQYFGPGTRLTVL.

This chain uses TRBV4-1 with TRBJ2-3; TRBD2 matches 10 bases. The germline V gene encodes CDR1 MGHRA and CDR2 YSYEKL. The CDR3 consists of 14 residues. Germline trimming cut 4 bases from V and 4 bases from J; bases unmatched to any gene: 2. Written as DNA, the CDR3 is TGCGCCAGCAGCCCAGCGGGAGGGCCAGATACGCAGTATTTT. It encodes CASSPAGGPDTQYF.

The chain joins TRBV19 to TRBJ1-2, with D possibly TRBD1 on 5 matching bases. There are 12 residues in the CDR3. Germline CDR1 reads LNHDA; CDR2 reads SQIVND (reference sequence). The germline V and J ends were trimmed by 10 bases and 3 bases, with 12 bases remaining between them. This CDR3 reads CATSTVYYGYTF. CDR3 bases: TGTGCCACATCGACAGTCTACTATGGCTACACCTTC.

The gene calls are TRBV7-2 and TRBJ2-3; no clear D gene. Germline V gives CDR1 SGHTA, CDR2 FQGNSA. Between the trimmed V and J ends, which lost 5 bases and 2 bases, there was a span of 5 bases. This CDR3 spans 12 amino acids. The CDR3: CASSPFTDTQYF. The CDR3 DNA sequence: TGTGCCAGCAGCCCCTTCACAGATACGCAGTATTTT.

This chain joins TRBV6-2 or TRBV6-3 and TRBJ1-5; D is undetermined. This CDR3 region has 15 residues. Trimming cost V 0 bases and J 2 bases, with 8 bases left between them. Germline V gives CDR1 MNHEY, CDR2 SVGEGT. The CDR3 coding sequence is TGTGCCAGCAGTTACTCGAGGGAGGGCAATCAGCCCCAGCATTTT. Protein product: CASSYSREGNQPQHF.

This clone was seen more than once but under ten times. CDR3 amino acids: CASKGRRTNEKLFF. CDR3 coding DNA: TGTGCCAGTAAGGGACGGCGGACTAATGAAAAACTGTTTTTT. The chain carries TRBV19 and TRBJ1-4; possibly TRBD1 for D (5 bases). V was trimmed by 7 bases and J by 2 bases, leaving 11 bases between them. The germline CDR1 and CDR2 sequences are LNHDA and SQIVND (reference sequence). The CDR3 contains 14 residues.

The genes are TRBV28 and TRBJ2-5; unclear D gene. V was pared by 2 bases and J by 5 bases, with 6 bases between. The V gene's germline CDR1 is MDHEN and CDR2 SYDVKM. The CDR3 sequence is 12 residues long. The CDR3 DNA sequence: TGTGCCAGCAGTTTACACGGCGAGACCCAGTACTTC. Amino acids: CASSLHGETQYF.

The V gene is TRBV11-2, the J gene TRBJ2-7; TRBD2 is a possible D gene (7 bases). CDR1 and CDR2 (germline): SGHAT, FQNNGV. The CDR3 length is 15 residues. The V end was cut by 5 bases, the J end by 6 bases, with 20 bases between. CDR3 protein: CASSPRWGGVGEQYF. Written as DNA, the CDR3 is TGTGCCAGCAGCCCCCGTTGGGGGGGCGTCGGCGAGCAGTACTTC.

The chain combines TRBV6-5 with TRBJ2-2; tentatively, D is TRBD1 (5 bases). The V end lost 0 bases, the J end lost 6 bases, and 11 bases lay between the germline ends. CDR3 length: 15 residues. Germline V gene sequence: CDR1 MNHEY, CDR2 SVGAGI. CDR3 in amino acids: CASSYSWQGAGELFF. The CDR3, as DNA: TGTGCCAGCAGTTACTCGTGGCAGGGCGCCGGGGAGCTGTTTTTT.

The J gene is TRBJ2-1, the V gene TRBV11-1, with D possibly being TRBD1 or TRBD2 (5 bases each). The V end lost 11 bases, the J end lost 8 bases, and 16 bases lay between the germline ends. CDR1 and CDR2 from the germline V gene are SGHAT and FQDESV (reference sequence). The CDR3 has 12 amino acids. Here the CDR3 DNA reads TGTGCCTCCGAAAGCCGGGGACATGAGCAGTTCTTC. As protein: CASESRGHEQFF.

This chain joins TRBV9 and TRBJ1-3; tentatively, D is TRBD1 (5 bases). CDR3 size: 16 residues. The V end was cut by 0 bases, the J end by 0 bases, with 10 bases between. Germline V CDR1 and CDR2: SGDLS, YYNGEE. CDR3 region: CASSVEGQSSGNTIYF. The CDR3 nucleotides are TGTGCCAGCAGCGTAGAGGGGCAGAGCTCTGGAAACACCATATATTTT.

The V and J genes are TRBV5-6 and TRBJ1-1; 7 positions match TRBD1. CDR1 is SGHDT, CDR2 YYEEEE, per germline. This CDR3 has 12 residues. Losses at the gene ends were 3 bases for V and 10 bases for J; bases not matched to a gene: 6. The CDR3 sequence: CASSSGPGGAFF. CDR3 DNA sequence: TGTGCCAGCAGCTCAGGACCAGGGGGAGCTTTCTTT.

The CDR3 sequence: CASRGQLGAPTEAFF. CDR3 bases: TGCGCCAGTAGGGGACAGTTGGGGGCCCCCACTGAAGCTTTCTTT. This sequence joins TRBV5-1 and TRBJ1-1, with 7 bases identical to TRBD1. J lost 4 bases, V lost 8 bases, and 14 bases had no gene match. Looked up from germline, CDR1 is SGHRS and CDR2 is YFSETQ. CDR3 size: 15 residues.

The chain recombines TRBV6-5 with TRBJ1-1; 8 nucleotides line up with TRBD1. V shed 8 bases and J 2 bases; nucleotides not matched to a gene: 4. Per germline, CDR1 MNHEY and CDR2 SVGAGI. The CDR3 is 13 residues long. The CDR3 bases are TGTGCCAGCTCGGGACAGGTCAACACTGAAGCTTTCTTT. This translates into CASSGQVNTEAFF.

This clone was recorded only once. The genes are TRBV30 and TRBJ1-2, with D possibly being TRBD1 (6 bases). Trimming stripped 5 bases from V and 4 bases from J, with 20 bases between. Germline values: CDR1 GTSNPN, CDR2 SVGIG (reference sequence). This CDR3 has 15 residues. The chain's CDR3 is CAWLRYRELGYGYTF. DNA for the CDR3: TGTGCCTGGCTACGGTACAGGGAGCTTGGCTATGGCTACACCTTC.

V is TRBV7-2 and J is TRBJ2-3, with 9 nucleotides matching TRBD1. J gave up 3 bases and V 5 bases, and 3 bases lay outside the gene matches. This CDR3 has 14 residues. Germline CDR1 is SGHTA and CDR2 is FQGNSA. The CDR3 loop is CASSNRGLTDTQYF. CDR3 coding DNA: TGTGCCAGCAGCAACAGGGGGCTGACAGATACGCAGTATTTT. Combining the CDR3 with reference TRBV7-2 and TRBJ2-3 gives the whole variable domain GAGVSQSPSNKVTEKGKDVELRCDPISGHTALYWYRQSLGQGLEFLIYFQGNSAPDKSGLPSDRFSAERTGGSVSTLTIQRTQQEDSAVYLCASSNRGLTDTQYFGPGTRLTVL.

The chain has TRBV28 and TRBJ1-4, with D maybe TRBD1 (5 bases). This CDR3 region has 11 residues. CDR1 and CDR2 from the germline V gene are MDHEN and SYDVKM. The V end lost 5 bases, the J end lost 10 bases, and 8 bases lay between the germline ends. The DNA for the CDR3 is TGTGCCAGCAGTCCGAGGGGAAAACTGTTTTTT. Its protein is CASSPRGKLFF.

The rearrangement links TRBV28 to TRBJ2-7, with D maybe TRBD1 (6 bases). The CDR3 consists of 14 residues. Per the germline V gene, CDR1 is MDHEN and CDR2 is SYDVKM. Trimming took 6 bases from V and 2 from J, leaving 14 bases between them. CDR3 sequence: CASRIGQNPYEQYF. The DNA for the CDR3 is TGTGCCAGCAGGATCGGACAGAACCCCTACGAGCAGTACTTC.

This clone appeared once. The chain joins TRBV10-2 to TRBJ2-7; D is unresolved. This CDR3 contains 13 residues. Germline lookup yields CDR1 WSHSY and CDR2 SAAADI. The V end lost 6 bases, the J end lost 6 bases, and 15 bases lay between the germline ends. Here the CDR3 reads CASRSRKHTEQYF. The DNA for the CDR3 is TGCGCCAGCAGGAGCAGGAAACATACCGAGCAGTACTTC.

The V call is TRBV9, the J call TRBJ1-3, with D hard to call. Trimming left V 4 bases short and J 1 base short, with 12 bases between. CDR1 and CDR2 from the germline V gene are SGDLS and YYNGEE. This CDR3 contains 15 residues. The chain's CDR3 is CASSLSGGSGNTIYF. CDR3 sequence (DNA): TGTGCCAGCAGCTTGAGCGGAGGGTCTGGAAACACCATATATTTT.

The J gene is TRBJ1-2, the V gene TRBV10-3; TRBD1 is a possible D gene (6 bases). Germline V gives CDR1 ENHRY, CDR2 SYGVKD. V lost 7 bases to trimming and J lost 4 bases, with 13 bases between them. The CDR3 consists of 13 residues. CDR3 loop: CAITDGQFYGYTF. CDR3 nucleotides: TGTGCCATCACTGACGGACAGTTCTATGGCTACACCTTC.